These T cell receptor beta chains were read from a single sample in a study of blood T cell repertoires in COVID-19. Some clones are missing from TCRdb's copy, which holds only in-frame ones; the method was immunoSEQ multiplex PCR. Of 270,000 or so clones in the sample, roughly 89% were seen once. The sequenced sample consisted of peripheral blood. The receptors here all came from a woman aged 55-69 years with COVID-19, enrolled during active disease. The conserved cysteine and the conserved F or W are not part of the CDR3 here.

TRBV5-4 ASSLAKGQGYSPLH
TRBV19 ASSRSGGAETQY
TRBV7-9 ASSLRRDRDEKLF
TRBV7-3 ASSLTPAGGDTQY
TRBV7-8 ASSLGADLNEKLF
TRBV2 ATRDSFTDTQY
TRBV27 ASSLRRNTEAF
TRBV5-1 ASSSSGSQNIQY
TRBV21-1 ASSKEGPRPGAF
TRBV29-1 SGEGTAEQETQY
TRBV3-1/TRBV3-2 ASSLPETQY
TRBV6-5 ASSRQGSGYT
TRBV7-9 ASTIEQGLDKGGTEAF
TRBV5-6 ASSASQGGEKLF
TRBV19 ASSDRDYGYT
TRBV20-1 SASNRG
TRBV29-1 SVEGGALSYEQY
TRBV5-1 ASSTGQIMNTEAF
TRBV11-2 ASSSGDRASLEAF
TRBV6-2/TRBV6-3 ASSDQENEQY
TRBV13 ASSLGLGGGPGGTQY
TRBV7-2 ASSLTGVRGIANYEQY
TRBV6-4 ASSEVAGANSPLH
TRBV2 ASSEARAGGEDYGYT
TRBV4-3 ASSQGSSPRYNEQF
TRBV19 ASNYLGGSLSYEQY
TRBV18 ASSPSGTDGNTIY
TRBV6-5 ASTYGQNYGYT
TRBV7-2 ASSLVGLAEEF
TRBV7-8 ASSPYKEGMNTEAF
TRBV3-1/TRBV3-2 ASSQGAGGNSETQY
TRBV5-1 ASSPIGTATNEKLF
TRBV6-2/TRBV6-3 ASSPLRGEKLF
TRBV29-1 SAQAGQGVGTEAF
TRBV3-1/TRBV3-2 ASSQGPGDNYGYT
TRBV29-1 SDAAGPDNEQF
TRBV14 ASSQGEALITGELF
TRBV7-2 ASSSGLNQPQH
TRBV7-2 ASSSRTGVHGYT
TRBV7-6 ASSTGPDSYEQY
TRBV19 ASSPPGGKGAYEQY
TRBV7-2 ASSLAGGRHTQY
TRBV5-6 ASSTAQGDGYT
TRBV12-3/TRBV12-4 ASSRGGNEQF
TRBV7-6 ASSPQTSGGYNEQF
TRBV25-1 ASSAPGAGELF
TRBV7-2 ASSQQGGYSHT
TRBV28 ASSFGRTDTQY
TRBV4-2 ASSQERRGRGSNQPQH
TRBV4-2 ASTRRRDRGELSYGYT
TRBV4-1 ASSQDPYRETYEQY